A selection of T cell receptor beta chains follows, all from one sample in a study of T cell changes during pregnancy in multiple sclerosis. Repertoires were generated with immunoSEQ multiplex PCR, while TCRdb's copy carries only in-frame clones and drops some. The sample has some 28,000 clones, roughly 91% seen once. The sequenced sample was CD4+ T cells from peripheral blood mononuclear cells, obtained after pregnancy. Every receptor here comes from a female donor with multiple sclerosis, enrolled in a pregnancy study. The CDR3 runs from the conserved cysteine through the conserved F or W. A D gene is named only where the DNA matches it firmly. Size is omitted from some rows. Given values are once, few, many or a class for expanded clones.

V: TRBV19; J: TRBJ1-1; D: TRBD1; length: 14; size: NA; DNA: TGTGCCAGTAGTAGGGACAGCGGCATCACTGAAGCTTTCTTT; CDR3: CASSRDSGITEAFF
V: TRBV18; J: TRBJ2-3; D: TRBD1; length: 16; size: NA; DNA: TGTGCCAGCTCGCCAGCCGGACAGGGGGGCACAGATACGCAGTATTTT; CDR3: CASSPAGQGGTDTQYF
V: TRBV6-5; J: TRBJ1-1; D: NA; length: 15; size: NA; DNA: TGTGCCAGCAGTGGGGGGTGGGGAATAGACACTGAAGCTTTCTTT; CDR3: CASSGGWGIDTEAFF
V: TRBV30; J: TRBJ1-2; D: NA; length: 14; size: NA; DNA: TGTGCCTGGAGGTACGGAGGGGGGGCCGATGGCTACACCTTC; CDR3: CAWRYGGGADGYTF
V: TRBV19; J: TRBJ2-1; D: TRBD1; length: 15; size: once; DNA: TGTGCCAGTAGCAAGACAGGGGGGTTCGTGGATGAGCAGTTCTTC; CDR3: CASSKTGGFVDEQFF
V: TRBV2; J: TRBJ1-4; D: TRBD1; length: 15; size: NA; DNA: TGTGCCAGCAGCCCCTCGACAGGGAGGTACGGAAAACTGTTTTTT; CDR3: CASSPSTGRYGKLFF
V: TRBV19; J: TRBJ2-7; D: NA; length: 13; size: few; DNA: TGTGCCAGTAAGGGGCAGGGGCTGGGCGAGCAGTACTTC; CDR3: CASKGQGLGEQYF
V: TRBV30; J: TRBJ1-5; D: TRBD1; length: 13; size: NA; DNA: TGTGCCTGGAGAACAAGGACAGGGGGCCCCCAGCATTTT; CDR3: CAWRTRTGGPQHF
V: TRBV6-1; J: TRBJ1-5; D: TRBD1; length: 14; size: NA; DNA: TGTGCCAGCAGTGGGGACAGAAGAAATCAGCCCCAGCATTTT; CDR3: CASSGDRRNQPQHF
V: TRBV10-3; J: TRBJ2-3; D: NA; length: 14; size: NA; DNA: TGTGCCAGTAACCGAGGGTCAGACACAGATACGCAGTATTTT; CDR3: CASNRGSDTDTQYF